This T cell receptor beta chain derives from a study of blood T cells in healthy people across ages. This clonotype was detected only a few times. A second 7 to 11 cycle PCR used barcoded and J-beta primers. Every molecule of cDNA carried a tag from a template-switch adaptor with 12 random nucleotides. TCRdb fed the 5' RACE reads into MiXCR, producing one record per CDR3 protein. The profile shows 1.5 million to 2 million distinct CDR3 sequences, over 25% of them singletons. The V and J ends lost 0 bases and 1 base respectively, with 13 bases between them. Germline CDR1 is SGHKS and CDR2 is YYEKEE (reference sequence). The CDR3 is 17 amino acids.

This clonotype was sampled from a woman aged 30 to 39 in good health. The chain joins TRBV5-5 to TRBJ2-2; D gene unclear. The sample comprised blood. Here the CDR3 reads CASSLGFGARNTGELFF. The CDR3 DNA is TGTGCCAGCAGCTTGGGGTTCGGAGCCCGGAACACCGGGGAGCTGTTTTTT.